These 24 T cell receptor beta chains came from one sample sequenced in a study of OX40 agonist ivuxolimab in advanced cancers. Data came from immunoSEQ multiplex PCR; TCRdb stores just in-frame clones and leaves some out. Of tens of thousands of clones in the sample, just under 95% were seen once. This specimen was CD4+ or CD8+ T cells sorted from blood, taken in a trial of the OX40 agonist ivuxolimab. Source of these receptors: an adult with an advanced solid tumor such as melanoma, head and neck, liver or kidney cancer.

This clone has more than one count but fewer than ten. The chain couples TRBV6-6 to TRBJ2-1, with D tentatively TRBD2 (7 bases). The V end lost 4 bases, the J end lost 7 bases, and 17 bases lay between the germline ends. This CDR3 spans 15 amino acids. Germline CDR1 and CDR2: MNHNY and SVGAGI (reference sequence). The CDR3 is CASSSHREGWNEQFF. The DNA for the CDR3 is TGTGCCAGCAGTTCGCACAGGGAGGGTTGGAATGAGCAGTTCTTC.

This clone was seen only once. The chain has TRBV29-1 and TRBJ2-3; D possibly uses TRBD1 or TRBD2 (5 bases each). This CDR3 is built from 16 residues. The V end was cut by 6 bases, the J end by 1 base, with 20 bases between. From germline, CDR1 is SQVTM and CDR2 ANQGSEA. The CDR3 DNA reads as TGCAGCGTCGGCGAATTGTGGGGGAGTGGCACAGATACGCAGTATTTT. It is translated as CSVGELWGSGTDTQYF.

V and J are TRBV21-1 and TRBJ2-3; the table's D call of TRBD1 was not tested on the DNA. TRBV21-1 is marked as a pseudogene. This CDR3 comprises 16 residues. The CDR3 spells CASSKEYRESTDTQYF. As DNA, the CDR3 is TGTGCCAGCAGCAAAGAGTACAGGGAGAGCACAGATACGCAGTATTTT.

The rearrangement links TRBV16 to TRBJ1-2; D is ambiguous. This CDR3 is 14 amino acids long. V lost 1 base, J lost 8 bases, and 14 bases lay in between. Germline V gene sequence: CDR1 KGHSY, CDR2 FQNENV. Written as DNA, the CDR3 is TGTGCCAGCAGCCAATTCAAGGGAGACGGGGGCTACACCTTC. Protein sequence: CASSQFKGDGGYTF.

This chain links TRBV4-1 with TRBJ2-7; 7 nucleotides line up with TRBD1. Germline V gives CDR1 MGHRA, CDR2 YSYEKL. The CDR3 is 14 residues long. V lost 4 bases to trimming and J lost 4 bases; unmatched junction nucleotides: 7. The CDR3 nucleotides are TGCGCCAGCAGCCCCCACGACAGGGAATACGAGCAGTACTTC. It encodes CASSPHDREYEQYF.

This clone has only one observation. This rearrangement joins TRBV28 to TRBJ2-7; 15 bases line up with TRBD2. The CDR3 loop spans 17 amino acids. V shed 6 bases, J shed 2 bases, and the junction held 8 bases outside the gene matches. Germline CDR1 and CDR2: MDHEN and SYDVKM. The DNA for the CDR3 is TGTGCCAGCAGCACGGGGACTAGCGGGGGGACCCCCTACGAGCAGTACTTC. As protein: CASSTGTSGGTPYEQYF.

V usage is TRBV7-8 and J usage is TRBJ1-5; D perhaps matches TRBD1 (6 bases). The CDR3 spans 16 residues. Germline-derived CDR1 and CDR2 are SGHVS and FQNEAQ. Trimming stripped 4 bases from V and 3 bases from J, with 16 bases between. The CDR3: CASSYNHRDTNQPQHF. The CDR3 nucleotides are TGTGCCAGCAGCTACAACCACCGGGACACCAATCAGCCCCAGCATTTT.

This clone has a single count. The chain has TRBV5-1 and TRBJ2-7; 7 bases map to TRBD2. Losses at the gene ends were 4 bases for V and 5 bases for J; bases not matched to a gene: 12. The CDR3 length is 15 residues. Germline lookup yields CDR1 SGHRS and CDR2 YFSETQ. The CDR3 DNA follows: TGCGCCAGCAGCCCGACGGCGGGAGTTACCCACGAGCAGTACTTC. Residues: CASSPTAGVTHEQYF.

The chain combines TRBV4-2 with TRBJ2-3; no reliable D call. V gave up 0 bases and J gave up 0 bases, with 10 bases separating them. The CDR3 sequence is 16 residues long. Germline V gene sequence: CDR1 LGHNA, CDR2 YNFKEQ. The CDR3 DNA sequence: TGTGCCAGCAGCCAAGAGCCTTACACTAGCACAGATACGCAGTATTTT. Translated: CASSQEPYTSTDTQYF.

The gene calls are TRBV10-2 and TRBJ2-1; no definite D call. From germline, CDR1 is WSHSY and CDR2 SAAADI. V shed 3 bases and J shed 2 bases, with 17 bases lying between them. The CDR3 is 17 amino acids. The CDR3 reads CASSDLHGVTTYNEQFF. CDR3 nucleotide sequence: TGCGCCAGCAGTGACCTCCATGGGGTTACTACCTACAATGAGCAGTTCTTC.

The chain has TRBV28 and TRBJ1-1; D uncertain. Trimming stripped 4 bases from V and 6 bases from J, with 18 bases between. CDR1 and CDR2 (germline): MDHEN, SYDVKM. The CDR3 covers 15 residues. The DNA of the CDR3 is TGTGCCAGCAGTTCGTTGGGTGGGGTCCGGGCTGAAGCTTTCTTT. Residues: CASSSLGGVRAEAFF.

The chain links TRBV11-3 to TRBJ2-2; 9 positions match TRBD1. Germline V gene lookup returns CDR1 SGHNT and CDR2 YENEEA. Losses at the gene ends were 5 bases for V and 8 bases for J; bases not matched to a gene: 9. The CDR3 extends over 15 amino acids. CDR3 nucleotides: TGTGCCAGCAGCATCCGACAGGGGGGACCGGGGGAGCTGTTTTTT. Its translation: CASSIRQGGPGELFF.

The chain couples TRBV4-2 to TRBJ2-1, with D perhaps being TRBD1 or TRBD2 (5 bases each). V lost 1 base and J 2 bases, leaving 12 bases between the germline ends. Germline-derived CDR1 and CDR2 are LGHNA and YNFKEQ. The CDR3 runs 16 residues. This CDR3 reads CASSQVIRDPYNEQFF. As DNA, the CDR3 is TGTGCCAGCAGCCAAGTAATCAGGGACCCCTACAATGAGCAGTTCTTC.

V usage is TRBV9 and J usage is TRBJ1-5; tentatively, D is TRBD1 (6 bases). The CDR3 is made up of 15 amino acids. Trimming left V 5 bases short and J 3 bases short, with 15 bases between. CDR1 is SGDLS and CDR2 is YYNGEE in the germline V gene. CDR3 residues: CASSEQGQHNQPQHF. The CDR3 bases are TGTGCCAGCAGTGAACAAGGACAGCACAATCAGCCCCAGCATTTT.

J is TRBJ1-5 and V is TRBV28, with unresolved D. Germline V gene data show CDR1 as MDHEN and CDR2 as SYDVKM. The germline V and J ends were trimmed by 2 bases and 1 base, with 9 bases remaining between them. This CDR3 spans 15 amino acids. CDR3 loop: CASSLSGQSNQPQHF. The CDR3 bases are TGTGCCAGCAGTTTAAGCGGCCAGAGCAATCAGCCCCAGCATTTT.

V usage is TRBV15 and J usage is TRBJ2-7; 7 bases agree with TRBD2. V trimming: 0 bases; J trimming: 6 bases; junction bases outside the gene matches: 8. This CDR3 has 15 amino acids. The V gene's germline CDR1 is LNHNV and CDR2 YYDKDF (reference sequence). CDR3 sequence: CATSRDGLGMGEQYF. CDR3 bases: TGTGCCACCAGCAGAGATGGACTAGGGATGGGCGAGCAGTACTTC.

The CDR3 spells CAWSLTGGEAFF. In DNA, the CDR3 is TGTGCCTGGAGCCTGACCGGAGGTGAAGCTTTCTTT. The chain recombines TRBV30 with TRBJ1-1; D is unclear. V shed 3 bases and J shed 7 bases, with 12 bases lying between them. The CDR3 covers 12 residues. CDR1 is GTSNPN and CDR2 is SVGIG in the germline V gene (reference sequence).

The chain combines TRBV29-1 with TRBJ2-3; 9 bases are shared with TRBD1. Germline CDR1 SQVTM, CDR2 ANQGSEA. Trimming at V came to 6 bases and at J to 5 bases, leaving 12 bases not matched to a gene. There are 15 residues in the CDR3. The CDR3 is CSVRRAQGAGDTQYF. The CDR3, as DNA: TGCAGCGTCCGGAGGGCACAGGGGGCAGGAGATACGCAGTATTTT.

V is TRBV6-5 and J is TRBJ2-7; the match to TRBD2 covers 9 bases. The V and J ends lost 6 bases and 3 bases, in that order; junction bases with no gene match: 9. Germline lookup yields CDR1 MNHEY and CDR2 SVGAGI. CDR3 length: 15 amino acids. The CDR3 reads CASSLLAGGHYEQYF. CDR3 in DNA: TGTGCCAGCAGCCTGCTGGCGGGAGGGCACTACGAGCAGTACTTC.

The chain has TRBV11-2 and TRBJ2-7; 8 positions match TRBD2. CDR3 length: 14 residues. V gave up 1 base and J gave up 6 bases; unmatched junction bases: 5. Looked up from germline, CDR1 is SGHAT and CDR2 is FQNNGV. The DNA of the CDR3 is TGTGCCAGCAGCTTAGCCGGGAGGGCCGCCGAGCAGTACTTC. This gives the protein CASSLAGRAAEQYF.

The J gene is TRBJ1-2, the V gene TRBV7-2, with D uncertain. The CDR3 contains 15 residues. CDR1 and CDR2 (germline): SGHTA, FQGNSA. The ends were cut back, 5 bases at V and 2 bases at J, with 15 bases in the middle. CDR3 bases: TGTGCCAGCAGCCCGACACGGCCCTTGAACTATGGCTACACCTTC. It yields the protein CASSPTRPLNYGYTF.

Only a few counts were recorded for this clone. This chain joins TRBV10-3 and TRBJ2-3; 10 bases are shared with TRBD2. CDR3 length equals 18 residues. The V gene end was trimmed by 3 bases and the J gene end by 4 bases; junction bases not matched to a gene: 13. CDR1 is ENHRY, CDR2 SYGVKD, per germline. CDR3 coding DNA: TGTGCCATCAGTGACAATACAGCGGGAGGGCCGGGCGCAGATACGCAGTATTTT. Encoded protein: CAISDNTAGGPGADTQYF.

The chain has TRBV28 and TRBJ2-5, with 7 bases matching TRBD1. Per germline, CDR1 MDHEN and CDR2 SYDVKM. This CDR3 has 14 amino acids. Germline trimming cut 4 bases from V and 2 bases from J; bases unmatched to any gene: 4. The CDR3 DNA reads TGTGCCAGCAGTTCCGGGACAGAACAAGAGACCCAGTACTTC. Amino acids: CASSSGTEQETQYF.

The J gene is TRBJ2-1, the V gene TRBV19; possible D gene TRBD2, 6 bases. The CDR3 is made up of 13 amino acids. The V end lost 5 bases, the J end lost 6 bases, and 11 bases lay between the germline ends. Germline V gives CDR1 LNHDA, CDR2 SQIVND (reference sequence). The CDR3 reads CASSEVAANEQFF. CDR3 nucleotide sequence: TGTGCCAGTAGTGAGGTAGCGGCCAATGAGCAGTTCTTC.